The clone carrying this T cell receptor (beta chain) was picked up many times. The antigen remains unidentified. These data are taken from a study of neurological immune-mediated disorders. Study observations and caveats: Falling below healthy controls, multiple sclerosis showed the least TCR clonal expansion, while HTLV-1-associated myelopathy showed the most.

The CDR3 covers 16 residues. Germline trimming cut 1 base from V and 7 bases from J; bases unmatched to any gene: 10. In germline, CDR1 is SGHVS, CDR2 FQNEAQ. Specified time point: longitudinal time-point 3. The healthy controls volunteered at a blood bank in Maryland, USA. The output of every sequencing run exceeded 200 million TCR-beta sequences, derived from 15-18 subjects. One entry per CDR3 protein, called by TCRdb with MiXCR from the 5' RACE reads. This table has approximately 47,000 distinct CDR3 sequences, less than 15% appearing once. This clonotype was sampled from a man aged 30-40 years in good health. V is TRBV7-8 and J is TRBJ2-1, with TRBD2 matching over 7 bases. Sequencing was done on a sample of PBMCs. CDR3: CASSLELGGRGNEQFF. DNA for the CDR3: TGTGCCAGCAGCTTAGAGCTTGGTGGGAGGGGTAATGAGCAGTTCTTC.